This TCR beta chain was identified in a study of identical twins. Whole-study results and caveats: The authors drew conclusions from cross-sectional statistical analysis rather than following the same donors. Models predicted too little out-of-frame TCR alpha sharing in monozygotic twins. Fewer insertions characterized abundant cord blood beta clonotypes, whereas memory repertoires showed none.

On this clonotype itself: The antigen is not known.

V was clipped by 6 bases and J by 3 bases, with 15 bases between them. CDR1 and CDR2 (germline): MDHEN, SYDVKM. This CDR3 comprises 14 residues. TCRdb passed the 5' RACE reads through MiXCR, listing each CDR3 protein once. Among about 660,000 distinct CDR3 sequences listed, 8% to 9% were seen once. The same sample was also used in a study of yellow fever vaccine responses in identical twins.

Sequenced: PBMCs. The V and J genes are TRBV28 and TRBJ2-7; D may be TRBD1 or TRBD2 (7 bases each). The TCR originated in a woman under 30 in good health. For the CDR3, the DNA is TGTGCCAGCAGGCGCGGGGGACAGAGCTACGAGCAGTACTTC. Translating gives CASRRGGQSYEQYF.